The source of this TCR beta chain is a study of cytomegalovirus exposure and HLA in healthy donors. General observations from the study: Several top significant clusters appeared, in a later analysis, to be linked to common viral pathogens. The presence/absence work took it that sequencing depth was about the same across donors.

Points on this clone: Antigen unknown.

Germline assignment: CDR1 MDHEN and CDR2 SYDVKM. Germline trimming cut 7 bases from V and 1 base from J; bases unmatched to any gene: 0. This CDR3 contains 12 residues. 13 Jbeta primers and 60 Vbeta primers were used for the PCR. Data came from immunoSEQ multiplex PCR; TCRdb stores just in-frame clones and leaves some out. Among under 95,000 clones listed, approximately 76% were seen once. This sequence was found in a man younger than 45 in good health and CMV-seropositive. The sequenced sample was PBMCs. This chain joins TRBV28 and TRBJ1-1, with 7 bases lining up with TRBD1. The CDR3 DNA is TGTGCCAGCACAGGGGGGAACACTGAAGCTTTCTTT. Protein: CASTGGNTEAFF.